Shown below are 24 T cell receptor beta chains from a single sample sequenced in a study of vaccination and CD4 T cells after COVID-19. TCRdb reanalysed the PCR reads using MiXCR and keeps one entry per CDR3 protein. The sample shows 25,000 to 30,000 distinct CDR3 sequences, roughly 51% of them seen only once. As for time point: late sampling 161 to 241 days after vaccination in three convalescent patients. The material was CD4+ T cells from blood, obtained about 7 months after SARS-CoV-2 vaccination. The receptors stem from a human donor who had recovered from COVID-19.

The chain recombines TRBV10-1 with TRBJ2-7; possibly TRBD1 for D (6 bases). Germline V lookup: CDR1 WNHNN, CDR2 SYGVQD (reference sequence). Trimming took 10 bases from V and 1 from J, leaving 23 bases between them. This CDR3 contains 16 residues. CDR3 sequence reads: CANKPEDSDRSYEQYF. In nucleotides, the CDR3 is TGCGCCAACAAACCCGAGGACAGTGACCGATCCTACGAGCAGTACTTC.

In its sample, this clonotype was seen a few times. The chain uses TRBV20-1 and TRBJ2-3; 15 bases map to TRBD2. With 0 bases clipped from V and 0 bases from J, the junction kept 10 bases outside the gene matches. Germline V gene data show CDR1 as DFQATT and CDR2 as SNEGSKA (reference sequence). CDR3 length: 20 residues. The CDR3 DNA reads as TGCAGTGCTAGAGATCTATTTAGGACTAGCGGGAGGGCTAGCACAGATACGCAGTATTTT. This translates into CSARDLFRTSGRASTDTQYF.

The genes are TRBV7-9 and TRBJ2-6; unclear D gene. The V end lost 11 bases, the J end lost 0 bases, and 17 bases lay between the germline ends. Per the germline V gene, CDR1 is SEHNR and CDR2 is FQNEAQ (reference sequence). CDR3 length equals 16 residues. The CDR3 is CAHPATYISGANVLTF. The CDR3 bases are TGTGCCCATCCTGCGACGTACATCTCTGGGGCCAACGTCCTGACTTTC.

This rearrangement joins TRBV15 to TRBJ1-2, with D possibly matching TRBD1 (5 bases). V was clipped by 0 bases and J by 7 bases, with 12 bases between them. Germline loops: CDR1 LNHNV, CDR2 YYDKDF (reference sequence). The CDR3 is made up of 14 amino acids. The CDR3 region is CATSRDREIVGYTF. CDR3 nucleotide sequence: TGTGCCACCAGCAGAGACAGGGAAATTGTTGGCTACACCTTC.

J is TRBJ2-4 and V is TRBV7-2; 7 bases are shared with TRBD2. This CDR3 contains 16 residues. Unmatched junction bases numbered 11, after V lost 4 bases and J lost 5 bases. From germline, CDR1 is SGHTA and CDR2 FQGNSA. The CDR3 sequence is CASSSLGTSDENIQYF. The CDR3 bases are TGTGCCAGCAGCTCACTGGGTACTAGCGACGAAAACATTCAGTACTTC.

The chain uses TRBV27 and TRBJ2-7, with 14 bases lining up with TRBD2. The V gene end was trimmed by 4 bases and the J gene end by 6 bases; junction bases not matched to a gene: 8. Looked up from germline, CDR1 is MNHEY and CDR2 is SMNVEV (reference sequence). The CDR3 has 16 amino acids. CDR3 residues: CASSWTSGRTLGEQYF. CDR3 nucleotides: TGTGCCAGCAGTTGGACTAGCGGGAGGACTCTAGGCGAGCAGTACTTC.

The CDR3 region is CSARVQGVAGNTDTQYF. The DNA for the CDR3 is TGCAGTGCTAGAGTTCAAGGGGTAGCGGGGAACACAGATACGCAGTATTTT. The gene calls are TRBV20-1 and TRBJ2-3, with 8 bases matching TRBD2. Looked up from germline, CDR1 is DFQATT and CDR2 is SNEGSKA (reference sequence). V was pared by 1 base and J by 2 bases, with 11 bases of the junction left unmatched. The CDR3 has 17 residues.

This rearrangement joins TRBV2 to TRBJ1-5; 10 nucleotides align to TRBD1. Germline V lookup: CDR1 SNHLY, CDR2 FYNNEI. V shed 7 bases and J 7 bases; nucleotides not matched to a gene: 4. This CDR3 is 13 amino acids long. Here the CDR3 DNA reads TGTGCCAGCACCTGGACAGGGGGACAGCCCCAGCATTTT. It encodes CASTWTGGQPQHF.

As regards this clonotype: Because the CDR3's place on the DNA is in doubt, the DNA is left out and the CDR3 is given as listed by TCRdb. The V and J genes are TRBV7-5 and TRBJ2-1; TRBD2 reflects the table's D call only, with no check against the DNA. TRBV7-5 has pseudogene status. Ends included, the CDR3 has 18 residues. The chain's CDR3 is CISVSEASWAAGAALEFF.

The chain couples TRBV28 to TRBJ2-3; D is possibly TRBD2 (5 bases). Germline V CDR1 and CDR2: MDHEN, SYDVKM. The CDR3 contains 15 residues. Trimming shortened V by 3 bases and J by 1 base, and 11 bases separated the two germline ends. Written as DNA, the CDR3 is TGTGCCAGCAGTTTGTTTACCGGGGGCACAGATACGCAGTATTTT. It yields the protein CASSLFTGGTDTQYF.

The gene calls are TRBV6-4 and TRBJ2-2, with 7 bases lining up with TRBD2. V gave up 2 bases and J gave up 6 bases; unmatched junction bases: 0. From germline, CDR1 is MRHNA and CDR2 SNTAGT. The length of the CDR3 is 13 residues. The CDR3 sequence: CASSDGGAGELFF. In DNA, the CDR3 is TGTGCCAGCAGTGACGGGGGGGCCGGGGAGCTGTTTTTT.

V usage is TRBV20-1 and J usage is TRBJ2-1; D ambiguous. CDR3 length: 15 amino acids. The V gene's germline CDR1 is DFQATT and CDR2 SNEGSKA (reference sequence). Trimming shortened V by 3 bases and J by 0 bases, and 12 bases separated the two germline ends. CDR3 bases: TGCAGTGCTAGGGACGGTGGGAACTCCTACAATGAGCAGTTCTTC. It specifies CSARDGGNSYNEQFF.

The gene calls are TRBV19 and TRBJ1-5; D might be TRBD1 (6 bases). CDR3 size: 12 residues. The germline V and J ends were trimmed by 6 bases and 4 bases, with 7 bases remaining between them. Per germline, CDR1 LNHDA and CDR2 SQIVND (reference sequence). CDR3 in DNA: TGTGCCAGTAGAAGGGGGAATCAGCCCCAGCATTTT. Encoded protein: CASRRGNQPQHF.

The chain recombines TRBV15 with TRBJ2-7; a weak D match, TRBD1 (7 bases). Trimming stripped 0 bases from V and 1 base from J, with 13 bases between. This CDR3 contains 16 residues. Per germline, CDR1 LNHNV and CDR2 YYDKDF (reference sequence). CDR3 in DNA: TGTGCCACCAGCAGAGATCAGGGGGGTAGGTCCTACGAGCAGTACTTC. It yields the protein CATSRDQGGRSYEQYF. The full variable domain, rest sourced from reference TRBV15 and TRBJ2-7, is DAMVIQNPRYQVTQFGKPVTLSCSQTLNHNVMYWYQQKSSQAPKLLFHYYDKDFNNEADTPDNFQSRRPNTSFCFLDIRSPGLGDTAMYLCATSRDQGGRSYEQYFGPGTRLTVT.

In this sample, this clonotype turned up a few times. This chain uses TRBV7-9 with TRBJ1-1; D perhaps matches TRBD1 (6 bases). The CDR3 is 15 residues long. Germline-derived CDR1 and CDR2 are SEHNR and FQNEAQ (reference sequence). Deletions cut 4 bases from V and 3 bases from J, with 15 bases between. The CDR3 nucleotides read TGTGCCAGCAGCTCGAAGGGGGGGGAGTACACTGAAGCTTTCTTT. Translating it yields CASSSKGGEYTEAFF.

This clonotype occurred once. DNA of the CDR3: TGCGCCAGCAGCTGGGGGGGGGAGACCCAGTACTTC. Translation: CASSWGGETQYF. The rearrangement joins TRBV5-1 to TRBJ2-5, with 7 bases identical to TRBD2. V shed 3 bases and J 5 bases; nucleotides not matched to a gene: 1. The CDR3 runs to 12 residues. Per germline, CDR1 SGHRS and CDR2 YFSETQ.

V and J are TRBV7-8 and TRBJ1-3; D not certain. CDR1 SGHVS and CDR2 FQNEAQ come from the germline V gene. The CDR3 runs 17 residues. V was trimmed by 2 bases and J by 2 bases, leaving 16 bases between them. The CDR3 region has the DNA TGTGCCAGCAGCTTAAGGGTACCCCCGCGAACTGGAAACACCATATATTTT. It yields the protein CASSLRVPPRTGNTIYF.

This chain uses TRBV15 with TRBJ2-3; D is uncertain. Germline lookup yields CDR1 LNHNV and CDR2 YYDKDF (reference sequence). The V and J ends lost 3 bases and 5 bases respectively, with 18 bases between them. There are 16 residues in the CDR3. CDR3 sequence (DNA): TGTGCCACCAGCAGGGCGTCCGACTCACGGGTAGATACGCAGTATTTT. Translation gives CATSRASDSRVDTQYF.

The chain is built from TRBV4-1 and TRBJ2-6; TRBD1 matches at 9 bases. From germline, CDR1 is MGHRA and CDR2 YSYEKL. The junction had 9 bases not matched to a gene; V was cut back by 0 bases and J by 3 bases. The CDR3 sequence is 19 residues long. The CDR3 DNA sequence: TGCGCCAGCAGCCAAGAGAGGCCACAGGGGGCGCGTGGGGCCAACGTCCTGACTTTC. It specifies CASSQERPQGARGANVLTF.

With regard to this clonotype: A junction end diverges from the germline sequence, so it may reflect a read error. V gene TRBV25-1 combines with J gene TRBJ2-1; D is possibly TRBD1 (7 bases). The CDR3 extends over 16 amino acids. Germline lookup yields CDR1 MGHDK and CDR2 SYGVNS. This CDR3 reads CASSEGAGGPYNGQFF. In DNA, the CDR3 is TGTGCCAGCAGTGAAGGGGCAGGGGGGCCCTACAATGGGCAGTTCTTC.

J is TRBJ1-5 and V is TRBV28; D possibly corresponds to TRBD1 (6 bases). The germline V gene has CDR1 MDHEN and CDR2 SYDVKM. The length of the CDR3 is 15 residues. Trimming removed 5 bases from V and 6 bases from J, with 17 bases in between. This chain's CDR3 is CASSPTRGGGQPQHF. CDR3 coding DNA: TGTGCCAGCAGTCCAACCAGGGGTGGGGGTCAGCCCCAGCATTTT.

V is TRBV18 and J is TRBJ2-1; 10 nucleotides agree with TRBD2. The ends lost 0 bases at V and 4 bases at J; junction bases unmatched: 0. There are 15 residues in the CDR3. Per the germline V gene, CDR1 is KGHSH and CDR2 is LQKENI. The CDR3 bases are TGTGCCAGCTCACCACCAGCGGGAGGGTACAATGAGCAGTTCTTC. Protein product: CASSPPAGGYNEQFF.

This clonotype was seen only a few times. V is TRBV28 and J is TRBJ2-3, with D uncertain. V lost 1 base and J 1 base, leaving 6 bases between the germline ends. The V gene's germline CDR1 is MDHEN and CDR2 SYDVKM. The CDR3 is made up of 14 amino acids. For the CDR3, the DNA is TGTGCCAGCAGTTTATCCGTAGGCACAGATACGCAGTATTTT. It specifies CASSLSVGTDTQYF. The full variable domain, completed using reference TRBV28 and TRBJ2-3, is DVKVTQSSRYLVKRTGEKVFLECVQDMDHENMFWYRQDPGLGLRLIYFSYDVKMKEKGDIPEGYSVSREKKERFSLILESASTNQTSMYLCASSLSVGTDTQYFGPGTRLTVL.

The V gene is TRBV7-2, the J gene TRBJ2-3; 8 nucleotides line up with TRBD2. In germline, CDR1 is SGHTA, CDR2 FQGNSA. Trimming took 1 base from V and 5 from J; bases not matched to a gene: 5. The CDR3 loop spans 15 amino acids. CDR3: CASSLVAGMGDTQYF. The CDR3 nucleotides are TGTGCCAGCAGCTTAGTAGCGGGAATGGGAGATACGCAGTATTTT.